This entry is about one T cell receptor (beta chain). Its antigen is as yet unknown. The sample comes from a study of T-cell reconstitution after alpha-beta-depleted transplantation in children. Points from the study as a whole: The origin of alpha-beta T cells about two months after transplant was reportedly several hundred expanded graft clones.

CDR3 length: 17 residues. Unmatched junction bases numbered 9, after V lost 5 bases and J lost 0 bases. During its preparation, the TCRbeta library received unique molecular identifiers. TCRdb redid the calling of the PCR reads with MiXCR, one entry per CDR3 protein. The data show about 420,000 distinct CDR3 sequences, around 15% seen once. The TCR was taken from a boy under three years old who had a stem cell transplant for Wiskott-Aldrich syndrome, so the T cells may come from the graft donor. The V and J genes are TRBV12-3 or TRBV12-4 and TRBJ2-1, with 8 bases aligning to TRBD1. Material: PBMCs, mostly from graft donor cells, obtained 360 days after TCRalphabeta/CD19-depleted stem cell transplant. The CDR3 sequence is CASSLGTGKISYNEQFF. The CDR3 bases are TGTGCCAGCAGTCTTGGGACAGGCAAAATCTCCTACAATGAGCAGTTCTTC.